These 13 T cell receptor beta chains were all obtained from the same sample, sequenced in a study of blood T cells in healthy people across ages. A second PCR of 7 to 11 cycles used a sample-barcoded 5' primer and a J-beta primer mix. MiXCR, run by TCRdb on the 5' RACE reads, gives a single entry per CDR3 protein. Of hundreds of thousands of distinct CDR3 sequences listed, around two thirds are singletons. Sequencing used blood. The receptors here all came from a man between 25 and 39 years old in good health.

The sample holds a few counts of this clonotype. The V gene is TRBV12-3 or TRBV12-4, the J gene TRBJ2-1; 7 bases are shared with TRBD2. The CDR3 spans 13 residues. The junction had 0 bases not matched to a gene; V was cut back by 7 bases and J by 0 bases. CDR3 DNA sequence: TGTGCCAGCACGGGGGGCTCCTACAATGAGCAGTTCTTC. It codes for CASTGGSYNEQFF.

CDR3 sequence: CASSYGRNGYTF. The CDR3 DNA sequence: TGTGCCAGCAGCTACGGACGTAATGGCTACACCTTC. This chain uses TRBV7-9 with TRBJ1-2, with D unresolved. The CDR3 is made up of 12 amino acids. Germline V gives CDR1 SEHNR, CDR2 FQNEAQ (reference sequence). Trimming pared 4 bases from V and 6 bases from J, leaving 9 bases between.

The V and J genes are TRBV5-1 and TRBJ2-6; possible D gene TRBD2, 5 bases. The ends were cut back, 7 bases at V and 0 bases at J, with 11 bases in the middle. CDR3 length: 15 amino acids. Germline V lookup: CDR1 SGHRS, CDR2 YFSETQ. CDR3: CASSRDRSGANVLTF. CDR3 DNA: TGCGCCAGCTCTCGGGATCGCTCTGGGGCCAACGTCCTGACTTTC.

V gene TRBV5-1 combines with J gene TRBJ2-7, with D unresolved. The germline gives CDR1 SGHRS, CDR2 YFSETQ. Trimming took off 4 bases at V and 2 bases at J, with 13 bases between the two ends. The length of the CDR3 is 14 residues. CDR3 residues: CASSPVGSAYEQYF. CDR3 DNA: TGCGCCAGCAGCCCGGTGGGCTCCGCCTACGAGCAGTACTTC.

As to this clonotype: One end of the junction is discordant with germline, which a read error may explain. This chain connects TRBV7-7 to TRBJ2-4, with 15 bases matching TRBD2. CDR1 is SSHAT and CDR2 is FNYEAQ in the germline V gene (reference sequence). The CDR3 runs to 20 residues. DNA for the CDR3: TGTGCTAGCAGCTTCCGGACTAGCGGGGGGGCCAGGTGTAGAAAAAACATTCAGTACTTC. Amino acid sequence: CASSFRTSGGARCRKNIQYF.

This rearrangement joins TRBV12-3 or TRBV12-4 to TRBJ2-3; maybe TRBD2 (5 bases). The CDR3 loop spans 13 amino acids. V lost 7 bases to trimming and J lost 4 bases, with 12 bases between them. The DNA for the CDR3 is TGTGCCAGCAAGGAGGACTTCCCAGATACGCAGTATTTT. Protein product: CASKEDFPDTQYF.

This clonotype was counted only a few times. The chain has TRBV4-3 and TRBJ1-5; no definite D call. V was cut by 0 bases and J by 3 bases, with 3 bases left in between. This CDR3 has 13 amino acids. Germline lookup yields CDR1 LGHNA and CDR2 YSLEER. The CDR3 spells CASSQDHNQPQHF. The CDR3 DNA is TGCGCCAGCAGCCAAGATCACAATCAGCCCCAGCATTTT.

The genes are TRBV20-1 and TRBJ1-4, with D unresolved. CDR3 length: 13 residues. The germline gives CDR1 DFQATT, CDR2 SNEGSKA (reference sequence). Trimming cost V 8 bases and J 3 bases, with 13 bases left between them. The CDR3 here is CSSQEAANEKLFF. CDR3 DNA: TGCAGTAGTCAGGAGGCGGCTAATGAAAAACTGTTTTTT.

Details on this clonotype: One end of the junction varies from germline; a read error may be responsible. The CDR3 DNA sequence: TGCACCAGCAGCCAAGATCCCGCCCTTCGACAGGGGTTTAACACCGGGGAGCTGTTTTTT. Translation gives CTSSQDPALRQGFNTGELFF. The chain links TRBV4-3 to TRBJ2-2, with 8 positions matching TRBD1. Germline lookup yields CDR1 LGHNA and CDR2 YSLEER. CDR3 length equals 20 residues.

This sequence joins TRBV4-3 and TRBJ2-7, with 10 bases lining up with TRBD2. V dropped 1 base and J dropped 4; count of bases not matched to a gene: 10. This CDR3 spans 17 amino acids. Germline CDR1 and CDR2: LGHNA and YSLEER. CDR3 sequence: CASSQVLAGGHQYEQYF. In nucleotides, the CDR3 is TGCGCCAGCAGCCAAGTGTTAGCGGGGGGCCACCAGTACGAGCAGTACTTC.

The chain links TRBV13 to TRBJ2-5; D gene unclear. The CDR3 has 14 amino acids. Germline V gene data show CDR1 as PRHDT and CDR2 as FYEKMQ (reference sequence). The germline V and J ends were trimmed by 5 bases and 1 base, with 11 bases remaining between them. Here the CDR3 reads CASSRWLPQETQYF. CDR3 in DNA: TGTGCCAGCAGCCGCTGGTTGCCCCAAGAGACCCAGTACTTC.

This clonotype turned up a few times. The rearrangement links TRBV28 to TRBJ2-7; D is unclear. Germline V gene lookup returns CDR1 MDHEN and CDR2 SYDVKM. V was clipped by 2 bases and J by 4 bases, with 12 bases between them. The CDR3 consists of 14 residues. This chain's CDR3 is CASSLRLARYEQYF. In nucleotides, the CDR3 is TGTGCCAGCAGTTTACGATTGGCAAGGTACGAGCAGTACTTC.

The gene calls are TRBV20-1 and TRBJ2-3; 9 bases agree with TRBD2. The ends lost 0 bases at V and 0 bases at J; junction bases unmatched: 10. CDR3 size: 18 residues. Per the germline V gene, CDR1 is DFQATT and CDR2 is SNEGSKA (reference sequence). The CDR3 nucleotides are TGCAGTGCTAGAGATCACGCTAGCGGGGCACCAAGCACAGATACGCAGTATTTT. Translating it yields CSARDHASGAPSTDTQYF.